One sample yielded the 4 T cell receptor beta chains listed below, sequenced in a study of T cell responses to AZD1222 COVID-19 vaccine. The method was immunoSEQ multiplex PCR; TCRdb's version includes in-frame clones alone and lacks a portion of them. The data show tens of thousands of clones, under 95% seen once. Sequencing used peripheral blood, obtained 28 days after the second dose of the MenACWY control vaccine. These receptors all stem from an adult who received the MenACWY meningococcal vaccine as a control.

V gene TRBV11-2 combines with J gene TRBJ2-6; D gene unclear. The CDR3 extends over 13 amino acids. Trimming shortened V by 1 base and J by 3 bases, and 1 base separated the two germline ends. The germline V gene encodes CDR1 SGHAT and CDR2 FQNNGV. The CDR3 nucleotides read TGTGCCAGCAGCTTAGGTGGGGCCAACGTCCTGACTTTC. The encoded protein is CASSLGGANVLTF.

The chain carries TRBV7-6 and TRBJ2-3; TRBD2 matches at 8 bases. J lost 7 bases, V lost 1 base, and 7 bases had no gene match. Germline CDR1 is SGHVS and CDR2 is FNYEAQ. The CDR3 sequence is 15 residues long. The CDR3 DNA sequence: TGTGCCAGCAGCTTAGATTTGCGGGAGGAAAATACGCAGTATTTT. Translating it yields CASSLDLREENTQYF.

J is TRBJ2-7 and V is TRBV6-5; D is undetermined. Germline CDR1 reads MNHEY; CDR2 reads SVGAGI. The ends were cut back, 6 bases at V and 1 base at J, with 13 bases in the middle. The CDR3 sequence is 14 residues long. CDR3 loop: CASSLDGFSYEQYF. The CDR3 nucleotides are TGTGCCAGCAGCCTGGACGGTTTTTCCTACGAGCAGTACTTC.

This chain links TRBV12-3 or TRBV12-4 with TRBJ1-1; the D is unclear. Trimming took 2 bases from V and 6 from J, leaving 7 bases between them. CDR3 size: 12 residues. In DNA form, the CDR3 reads TGTGCCAGCAGTTTATATCGTTCTGAAGCTTTCTTT. Translation: CASSLYRSEAFF.